These 31 T cell receptor beta chains originate from one sample sequenced in a study of yellow fever vaccine responses in identical twins. Each CDR3 protein gets one entry after TCRdb re-called the RT-PCR reads with MiXCR. The sample consists of about 3,200 distinct CDR3 sequences, about 83% of them appearing once. The sequenced sample was T cells from blood (PBMCs), unsorted or a sorted subset (not recorded which), obtained before or after yellow fever vaccination (not recorded which). The source of these receptors is a woman between 18 and 29 years old who received the yellow fever vaccine.

The chain links TRBV29-1 to TRBJ2-3; TRBD2 might be the D (6 bases). The germline gives CDR1 SQVTM, CDR2 ANQGSEA. The CDR3 is 11 amino acids. Trimming took off 2 bases at V and 11 bases at J, with 11 bases between the two ends. The CDR3: CSVEQGGWQYF. The DNA for the CDR3 is TGCAGCGTTGAACAGGGAGGATGGCAGTATTTT.

This sequence joins TRBV11-3 and TRBJ2-2; TRBD2 is a possible D gene (6 bases). The CDR3 is made up of 15 amino acids. The germline V and J ends were trimmed by 1 base and 5 bases, with 11 bases remaining between them. Germline-derived CDR1 and CDR2 are SGHNT and YENEEA. Written as DNA, the CDR3 is TGTGCCAGCAGCTTAGGTGCCGGGACTACCGGGGAGCTGTTTTTT. Protein sequence: CASSLGAGTTGELFF.

The chain uses TRBV11-1 and TRBJ1-1; D gene uncertain. Germline V lookup: CDR1 SGHAT, CDR2 FQDESV (reference sequence). The germline V and J ends were trimmed by 4 bases and 5 bases, with 14 bases remaining between them. CDR3 size: 14 residues. The CDR3: CASSSNQVVTEAFF. CDR3 nucleotide sequence: TGTGCCAGCAGCTCGAATCAAGTCGTTACTGAAGCTTTCTTT.

This clonotype came up a few times. The rearrangement links TRBV20-1 to TRBJ2-2, with 12 bases matching TRBD2. Per the germline V gene, CDR1 is DFQATT and CDR2 is SNEGSKA (reference sequence). V lost 6 bases and J lost 6; bases outside the gene matches: 2. CDR3 length: 13 residues. The CDR3 loop reads CSARLAGAGELFF. The DNA for the CDR3 is TGCAGTGCGAGACTAGCGGGAGCCGGGGAGCTGTTTTTT.

The chain uses TRBV10-3 and TRBJ1-2; D uncertain. The V end was cut by 3 bases, the J end by 4 bases, with 9 bases between. The germline gives CDR1 ENHRY, CDR2 SYGVKD. The CDR3 consists of 13 residues. The CDR3 protein is CAISEDGGYGYTF. The CDR3 nucleotides read TGTGCCATCAGTGAAGACGGCGGCTATGGCTACACCTTC.

There are a few counts of this clonotype. This sequence joins TRBV20-1 and TRBJ1-6; 9 nucleotides align to TRBD1. The CDR3 is 14 residues long. The V gene's germline CDR1 is DFQATT and CDR2 SNEGSKA (reference sequence). Unmatched junction bases numbered 9, after V lost 5 bases and J lost 10 bases. The CDR3 bases are TGCAGTGCTCCCACCTATGGACAGGGGTCACCCCTCCACTTT. It codes for CSAPTYGQGSPLHF.

This clonotype came up a few times. The chain combines TRBV4-2 with TRBJ2-1, with TRBD2 identical over 12 bases. This CDR3 is 14 amino acids long. J gave up 9 bases and V 2 bases, and 2 bases lay outside the gene matches. Per germline, CDR1 LGHNA and CDR2 YNFKEQ. CDR3: CASSQLAGGLEQFF. Here the CDR3 DNA reads TGTGCCAGCAGCCAACTAGCGGGGGGGCTTGAGCAGTTCTTC.

This sequence joins TRBV13 and TRBJ2-3; 13 bases are shared with TRBD2. CDR3 length: 14 amino acids. V lost 9 bases and J lost 5; bases outside the gene matches: 5. CDR1 is PRHDT, CDR2 FYEKMQ, per germline (reference sequence). CDR3 sequence (DNA): TGTGCCAGTAGGACTAGCGGGGGTGTAGATACGCAGTATTTT. Translating gives CASRTSGGVDTQYF.

The V call is TRBV11-1, the J call TRBJ2-7; 11 bases fit TRBD1. The CDR3 runs 17 residues. Trimming cost V 6 bases and J 3 bases; bases outside gene matches: 13. Germline V gene sequence: CDR1 SGHAT, CDR2 FQDESV (reference sequence). In nucleotides, the CDR3 is TGTGCCAGCAGTTATCAACGCGGGACAGGGGGTTTCTACGAGCAGTACTTC. It is translated as CASSYQRGTGGFYEQYF.

The chain couples TRBV12-3 or TRBV12-4 to TRBJ2-1; D is possibly TRBD1 or TRBD2 (5 bases each). CDR3 length: 17 amino acids. The germline V and J ends were trimmed by 7 bases and 5 bases, with 24 bases remaining between them. The CDR3 here is CASTNKAGTWTNNEQFF. Written as DNA, the CDR3 is TGTGCCAGCACCAACAAGGCCGGGACCTGGACAAACAATGAGCAGTTCTTC.

The rearrangement links TRBV5-1 to TRBJ2-1; 7 bases line up with TRBD1. There are 15 residues in the CDR3. Trimming took 0 bases from V and 6 from J; bases not matched to a gene: 6. CDR1 is SGHRS, CDR2 YFSETQ, per germline. The CDR3 reads CASSLARTGLNEQFF. The CDR3 region has the DNA TGCGCCAGCAGCTTGGCGAGGACAGGCCTCAATGAGCAGTTCTTC. Combining the CDR3 with reference TRBV5-1 and TRBJ2-1 gives the whole variable domain KAGVTQTPRYLIKTRGQQVTLSCSPISGHRSVSWYQQTPGQGLQFLFEYFSETQRNKGNFPGRFSGRQFSNSRSEMNVSTLELGDSALYLCASSLARTGLNEQFFGPGTRLTVL.

The rearrangement links TRBV7-9 to TRBJ2-7; D gene uncertain. Trimming took off 5 bases at V and 4 bases at J, with 9 bases between the two ends. This CDR3 spans 12 amino acids. The germline V gene encodes CDR1 SEHNR and CDR2 FQNEAQ (reference sequence). The CDR3 region has the DNA TGTGCCAGCAGCGACGGGCCTTACGAGCAGTACTTC. It encodes CASSDGPYEQYF.

The chain combines TRBV7-3 with TRBJ2-2; 12 nucleotides align to TRBD2. V was pared by 5 bases and J by 4 bases, with 5 bases of the junction left unmatched. Germline V gene lookup returns CDR1 SGHTA and CDR2 FQGTGA. CDR3 length: 16 residues. This CDR3 reads CASSPALAGGTGELFF. CDR3 sequence (DNA): TGTGCCAGCAGCCCAGCACTAGCGGGGGGCACCGGGGAGCTGTTTTTT.

The V call is TRBV10-1, the J call TRBJ1-6; 9 nucleotides align to TRBD1. J lost 11 bases, V lost 8 bases, and 7 bases had no gene match. This CDR3 has 13 amino acids. Germline CDR1 reads WNHNN; CDR2 reads SYGVQD (reference sequence). CDR3 protein: CASSGQGHPPLHF. The CDR3 DNA sequence: TGCGCCAGCTCGGGACAGGGACATCCACCCCTCCACTTT.

This sequence joins TRBV5-1 and TRBJ1-1, with 7 nucleotides matching TRBD1. CDR1 is SGHRS and CDR2 is YFSETQ in the germline V gene. Unmatched junction bases numbered 5, after V lost 0 bases and J lost 0 bases. This CDR3 is 16 amino acids long. DNA of the CDR3: TGCGCCAGCAGCTTGGGGCCGGGACAGATGAACACTGAAGCTTTCTTT. This translates into CASSLGPGQMNTEAFF.

The chain recombines TRBV20-1 with TRBJ2-5, with D uncertain. Trimming cost V 5 bases and J 0 bases, with 7 bases left between them. The CDR3 runs 12 residues. Germline V gene sequence: CDR1 DFQATT, CDR2 SNEGSKA (reference sequence). The CDR3 nucleotides read TGCAGTGCTCGGCCGTACCAAGAGACCCAGTACTTC. Translated: CSARPYQETQYF.

The chain recombines TRBV6-2 or TRBV6-3 with TRBJ1-1; tentatively, D is TRBD1 (5 bases). The CDR3 runs to 12 residues. V lost 5 bases and J lost 8, with 12 bases in between. CDR1 and CDR2 (germline): MNHEY, SVGEGT. The CDR3 loop is CASSNTGREAFF. The CDR3 bases are TGTGCCAGCAGTAACACGGGACGAGAAGCTTTCTTT.

This clonotype appeared a single time. This sequence joins TRBV7-2 and TRBJ2-7; D perhaps matches TRBD2 (6 bases). Germline V lookup: CDR1 SGHTA, CDR2 FQGNSA. This CDR3 has 15 amino acids. The germline V and J ends were trimmed by 0 bases and 5 bases, with 14 bases remaining between them. The CDR3 DNA reads as TGTGCCAGCAGCTTAGCGTGGCGGGATTGGGACGAGCAGTACTTC. As protein: CASSLAWRDWDEQYF.

This clonotype was counted only a few times. The rearrangement links TRBV19 to TRBJ1-5, with a weak D call TRBD1 (6 bases). The CDR3 totals 15 residues. Germline assignment: CDR1 LNHDA and CDR2 SQIVND (reference sequence). V lost 7 bases to trimming and J lost 1 base, with 14 bases between them. As DNA, the CDR3 is TGTGCCAGTAATCTTAGACAGGCAAGCAATCAGCCCCAGCATTTT. Residues: CASNLRQASNQPQHF.

This rearrangement joins TRBV11-1 to TRBJ2-4; D perhaps matches TRBD2 (5 bases). V dropped 6 bases and J dropped 8 bases, with 23 bases sitting between them. Germline V CDR1 and CDR2: SGHAT, FQDESV (reference sequence). The CDR3 runs to 16 residues. The CDR3 DNA reads TGTGCCAGCAGTCCCTCTCAGATTCCTAGCCGGGACATTCAGTACTTC. This codes for CASSPSQIPSRDIQYF. The entire variable domain, with the rest obtained from reference TRBV11-1 and TRBJ2-4, is as follows: EAEVAQSPRYKITEKSQAVAFWCDPISGHATLYWYRQILGQGPELLVQFQDESVVDDSQLPKDRFSAERLKGVDSTLKIQPAELGDSAMYLCASSPSQIPSRDIQYFGAGTRLSVL.

This clonotype showed up just once. This chain joins TRBV9 and TRBJ2-1; 9 bases match TRBD2. The CDR3 length is 13 residues. V lost 4 bases to trimming and J lost 6 bases; unmatched junction nucleotides: 2. In germline, CDR1 is SGDLS, CDR2 YYNGEE. CDR3 sequence reads: CASSTGLANEQFF. In nucleotides, the CDR3 is TGTGCCAGCAGCACGGGACTAGCCAATGAGCAGTTCTTC.

The J gene is TRBJ2-3, the V gene TRBV18; D uncertain. In germline, CDR1 is KGHSH, CDR2 LQKENI. Deletions cut 2 bases from V and 3 bases from J, with 6 bases between. The CDR3 sequence is 13 residues long. CDR3 amino acids: CASSPRVTDTQYF. CDR3 DNA sequence: TGTGCCAGCTCACCAAGGGTAACAGATACGCAGTATTTT. Full variable domain (remainder filled in from reference TRBV18 and TRBJ2-3): NAGVMQNPRHLVRRRGQEARLRCSPMKGHSHVYWYRQLPEEGLKFMVYLQKENIIDESGMPKERFSAEFPKEGPSILRIQQVVRGDSAAYFCASSPRVTDTQYFGPGTRLTVL.

The gene calls are TRBV4-3 and TRBJ2-2, with D possibly being TRBD2 (5 bases). The V and J ends lost 3 bases and 7 bases respectively, with 9 bases between them. CDR1 and CDR2 from the germline V gene are LGHNA and YSLEER. The CDR3 length is 13 residues. The chain's CDR3 is CASSHYTSGELFF. The CDR3, as DNA: TGCGCCAGCAGCCACTACACTAGCGGGGAGCTGTTTTTT.

The chain carries TRBV11-2 and TRBJ1-5; D ambiguous. V lost 4 bases and J lost 7, with 20 bases in between. The CDR3 is 16 amino acids. Germline loops: CDR1 SGHAT, CDR2 FQNNGV. CDR3 sequence (DNA): TGTGCCAGCAGCTCACAAGGGAAGGCCCTCGGGCAGCCCCAGCATTTT. Translating it yields CASSSQGKALGQPQHF. The variable domain in full, completed from reference TRBV11-2 and TRBJ1-5, reads EAGVAQSPRYKIIEKRQSVAFWCNPISGHATLYWYQQILGQGPKLLIQFQNNGVVDDSQLPKDRFSAERLKGVDSTLKIQPAKLEDSAVYLCASSSQGKALGQPQHFGDGTRLSIL.

This rearrangement joins TRBV29-1 to TRBJ2-3, with unresolved D. The CDR3 is made up of 11 amino acids. Germline V lookup: CDR1 SQVTM, CDR2 ANQGSEA. Trimming shortened V by 8 bases and J by 2 bases, and 8 bases separated the two germline ends. The CDR3 sequence is CSTEPTDTQYF. The CDR3 nucleotides are TGCAGCACTGAACCCACAGATACGCAGTATTTT.

The chain has TRBV28 and TRBJ1-6; 9 nucleotides align to TRBD1. The CDR3 is made up of 13 amino acids. CDR1 is MDHEN, CDR2 SYDVKM, per germline. Germline trimming cut 6 bases from V and 8 bases from J; bases unmatched to any gene: 2. The CDR3 region has the DNA TGTGCCAGCAGCGGACAGGGGTATTCACCCCTCCACTTT. Its translation: CASSGQGYSPLHF.

This clonotype showed up just a few times. The gene calls are TRBV7-9 and TRBJ2-4; 8 bases fit TRBD1. With V trimmed by 2 bases and J by 6 bases, 3 bases remained unmatched. CDR1 and CDR2 (germline): SEHNR, FQNEAQ (reference sequence). The CDR3 has 14 amino acids. The CDR3 loop reads CASSLSGGRNIQYF. CDR3 nucleotide sequence: TGTGCCAGCAGCTTATCAGGGGGCCGAAACATTCAGTACTTC.

The V call is TRBV7-6, the J call TRBJ2-1; possibly TRBD1 for D (6 bases). This CDR3 region has 17 residues. Germline lookup yields CDR1 SGHVS and CDR2 FNYEAQ. Trimming stripped 2 bases from V and 2 bases from J, with 16 bases between. The CDR3 bases are TGTGCCAGCAGCTTATTTCTCAGGGGCGCGGCCTACAATGAGCAGTTCTTC. Translated: CASSLFLRGAAYNEQFF.

This clonotype showed up just a few times. The rearrangement joins TRBV5-1 to TRBJ2-5, with a possible D match to TRBD2 (6 bases). Germline CDR1 is SGHRS and CDR2 is YFSETQ. Trimming cost V 2 bases and J 5 bases, with 13 bases left between them. The CDR3 extends over 14 amino acids. Here the CDR3 reads CASSFLPGRETQYF. CDR3 DNA sequence: TGCGCCAGCAGCTTCCTCCCGGGGAGGGAGACCCAGTACTTC.

DNA of the CDR3: TGCGCCAGCAGCTTCGAGGGAGTCTCCTACGAGCAGTACTTC. Amino acids: CASSFEGVSYEQYF. The chain couples TRBV5-1 to TRBJ2-7; TRBD2 might be the D (5 bases). The CDR3 is 14 residues long. V lost 2 bases and J 0 bases, leaving 9 bases between the germline ends. Per germline, CDR1 SGHRS and CDR2 YFSETQ.

J is TRBJ1-1 and V is TRBV6-4; D is perhaps TRBD1 (5 bases). Between the trimmed V and J ends, which lost 4 bases and 1 base, there was a span of 16 bases. The CDR3 is made up of 16 amino acids. Germline V gene sequence: CDR1 MRHNA, CDR2 SNTAGT. CDR3 sequence reads: CASSAFQWGRNTEAFF. The CDR3 nucleotides are TGTGCCAGCAGTGCCTTCCAGTGGGGACGGAACACTGAAGCTTTCTTT.